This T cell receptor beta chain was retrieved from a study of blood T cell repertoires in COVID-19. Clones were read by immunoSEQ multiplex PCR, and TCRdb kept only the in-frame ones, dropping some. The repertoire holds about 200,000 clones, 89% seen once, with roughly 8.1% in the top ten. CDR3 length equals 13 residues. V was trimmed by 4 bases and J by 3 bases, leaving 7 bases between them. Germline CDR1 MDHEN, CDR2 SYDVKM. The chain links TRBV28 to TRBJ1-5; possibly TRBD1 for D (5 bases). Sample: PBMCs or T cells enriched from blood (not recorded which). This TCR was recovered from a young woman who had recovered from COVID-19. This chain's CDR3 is CASSWGVNQPQHF. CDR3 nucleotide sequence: TGTGCCAGCAGTTGGGGGGTCAATCAGCCCCAGCATTTT.